One T cell receptor (beta chain) is described in this entry. As handled by the study authors: Amplification of reference gene primers provided the estimated nucleated cell counts. Assay: immunoSEQ multiplex PCR; the TCRdb copy retains only in-frame clones and omits some. The V and J calls and clone size come from that table; D and trimming were worked out from the DNA. The data contain about 60,000 clones, around 90% of them singletons. This record belongs to a study of blood T cell repertoires in COVID-19. Study context: From the United States, Italy and Spain came samples of acute and convalescent COVID-19. PBMCs, B-cell-depleted T cells, or T cells provided the cDNA or gDNA that made up the material.

CDR3 length: 16 amino acids. J lost 1 base, V lost 2 bases, and 4 bases had no gene match. From germline, CDR1 is MNHEY and CDR2 SMNVEV (reference sequence). This receptor was taken from a human donor in a cohort sampled during active COVID-19. The gene calls are TRBV27 and TRBJ2-3; 9 bases align to TRBD1. Sequencing was done on a sample of peripheral blood. DNA of the CDR3: TGTGCCAGCAGTTTAGGGACAGGGAGGCGCACAGATACGCAGTATTTT. Its protein is CASSLGTGRRTDTQYF.